A single T cell receptor (beta chain) is shown here with its context. Its antigen has not been determined. No much larger clone exists at a distance of one base, and base qualities are not known. This entry is derived from a study of cytomegalovirus exposure and HLA in healthy donors (TCRdb year 2017). About the investigation overall: In an earlier analysis of under 750 of the donors, 250 to 350 Gb of sequence data and 100 million or so unique TCR beta sequences from about 179 million T cells were reported. In a later genetic analysis, genome-wide SNP genotypes for about three fifths of the 666 donors were used, and that subset was treated as a discovery cohort. In the later analysis, no new phenotypic data were used to find candidate immune exposures; instead, reliance was placed on TCR beta sequences and their occurrence across donors. The genetic ancestry cluster associated with self-reported Caucasian donors included about 81% of the approximately 410 genotyped donors. The number of typed donors differed by locus: roughly 629-630 for A, B, C, DRB1 and DQB1; 522 for DQA1; about 600 for DPA1; and 400 to 480 for DPB1. An early release covering roughly 600 HLA-typed donors comprised roughly 300 gigabases of sequencing data and tens of millions of unique TCR sequences. To study patterns of TCR occurrence, a later analysis re-analyzed previously published TCR beta repertoires from hundreds of donors and added high-resolution HLA genotyping. To predict cytomegalovirus infection status, the study combined high-throughput TCR immunosequencing, statistical association of individual TCRs with disease status, and machine learning. HLA typing included class I and class II loci at four-digit resolution. Four to six DR-DQ haplotypes were handled as single units for association and clustering, since linkage in the cohort was strong. Donor age, sex, ethnicity and CMV serostatus were collected together with the repertoire data. The T cell repertoires of around 670 subjects were profiled by immunosequencing and related to cytomegalovirus serostatus. In addition to the first cohort of 666 subjects, a separate validation cohort of approximately 110 different subjects was used. Among around 400 genotyped donors of the cohort, an average of around 240,000 unique TCR beta nucleotide sequences was sequenced per donor, of which roughly 18% were non-productive. The aim of the study was to test whether cataloging public T cell receptors could identify signatures of past pathogen exposure. Every repertoire in the discovery cohort had been generated on one and the same sequencing platform. To decide whether each TCR beta V gene segment behaved as functional or pseudogenic, an earlier analysis of 587 of the donors relied on high-throughput TCR beta sequencing.

For CDR1 and CDR2, the germline V gene (reference sequence) lists GTSNPN and SVGIG. V is pruned by 2 bases and J by 7 bases, leaving 7 bases of the junction without a gene match. Its CDR3 holds 15 amino acids, cysteine through phenylalanine. Only the CDR3 part of the read is kept: 45 bases, read in frame from the first base. Points the paper makes about the study in general: Because counts were too low, seventeen rarely observed V segments, including chromosome 9 orphons, were excluded from the earlier analysis of about 500 of the donors. Correlated functional status among segregating V segments might be attributable to linkage disequilibrium, but an unknown experimental factor could not be ruled out. In a later analysis, most CMV-associated TCR beta chains were found to appear HLA-restricted, with HLA associations seemingly driven largely by CMV exposure. Assigning TCR associations to individual alleles was difficult when HLA alleles, especially DR and DQ, strongly co-occurred. The study gave a list of about 150 TCR beta chains associated with cytomegalovirus. In a later analysis, TCR association rates were found to vary across HLA loci, with the most associated TCRs seen for DRB1 alleles and the fewest for HLA-C alleles. Because HLA typing was unavailable for some donors at each locus, only the typed subset was used in association tests. A later analysis associated roughly 17,000 TCR beta sequences with specific HLA alleles at a false discovery rate of 0.05. According to a later analysis, parvovirus B19, influenza, CMV and Epstein-Barr virus appeared linked to several top co-occurrence clusters. In vitro tests confirmed that a few of the cytomegalovirus-associated TCR beta chains recognize cytomegalovirus antigens. In a later genetic analysis, a missense DCLRE1C variant was associated with V-gene and J-gene trimming of TCR beta chains, and the association was replicated in an independent cohort. The presence/absence analyses assumed that sequencing depth was roughly uniform across donors, and that assumption may not be true. The classifier was reported to diagnose cytomegalovirus status with high specificity and sensitivity in both the original cohort and the validation cohort. An earlier analysis of approximately 530 of the donors showed that most TCR beta V segments appeared in productive rearrangements either about 90% or about 30% of the time, which broadly matched IMGT annotations. A cluster of highly shared sequence variants was judged likely to represent a technical artifact of the sequencing pipeline. According to a later genetic analysis, donors in an Asian-associated ancestry cluster had fewer N-insertions in productive TCRs than the roughly 700-donor mean. It was suggested by the authors that the approach could potentially be generalized to other disease states and immunological phenotypes. A further reported finding was that TCR beta sequences accurately predicted the HLA-A and HLA-B alleles for most subjects in the first cohort. In a later analysis, HLA-associated TCR beta chains were found to be more clonally expanded and to have lower generation probabilities than equally common non-associated chains. In this cohort, only TCR beta chains were sequenced, and detectable features were limited by the absence of alpha or paired-chain data. The only immune exposure information available for the cohort was CMV serostatus. Across donors, most TCR sequences were observed very rarely, whereas some public TCRs were present in many individuals. The 87-base-pair reads could not distinguish some IMGT-functional V segments, including TRBV6-2 and TRBV6-3, so those segments were excluded.

In total, over 600 healthy bone marrow donors made up the cohort. All cohort members were sampled while nominally healthy, although unrecorded immune exposures were likely present. CMV serostatus was positive for about 300 and negative for about 50% of the roughly 670 cohort members, and was not recorded for this donor. A peripheral blood sample was provided by each donor, and peripheral blood mononuclear cells were used for TCR beta sequencing. Genomic DNA was extracted from the blood cell samples with the Qiagen DNeasy Blood Extraction Kit. The library was generated by the immunoSEQ multiplex PCR assay. A mixture of 60 forward primers for TCR Vbeta segments and 13 reverse primers for TCR Jbeta segments was used in the multiplex PCR. Amplification of the CDR3 region of rearranged TCR beta genes was performed with a multiplex PCR assay on genomic DNA. On the Illumina HiSeq System, the amplified TCR beta libraries were sequenced as 87-base-pair reads. The paper's processing steps were these. In a later analysis, some 80 million unique TCR beta chains were counted across the approximately 640 repertoires, and roughly 11 million of these chains were shared by at least two donors. To remove PCR and sequencing errors, raw reads were error-corrected and collapsed into unique sequences using a nearest-neighbor algorithm that merged closely related sequences. To assign V, D and J gene segments, CDR3 sequences were aligned to IMGT reference sequences. Each retained sequence needed at least a six-nucleotide match to both a V gene segment and a J gene segment. A rearrangement was called productive if the CDR3 had no stop codons and remained in frame with V and J, and every other rearrangement was called non-productive. Following IMGT convention, CDR3 was defined as the stretch from the second conserved V-encoded cysteine up to the conserved J-encoded phenylalanine. The earlier analysis of some 540 of the donors excluded any sequence lacking an unambiguous match to a single V gene segment. An earlier analysis of fewer than 750 of the donors called V segments functional above 56.7% productive rearrangements and segregating when the between-donor standard deviation exceeded 5%. A statistical classification framework was built to diagnose cytomegalovirus status from the catalog of TCR beta chain sequences. In a later analysis, V and J genes were assigned by comparing TCR nucleotide sequences against IMGT/GENE-DB human TR gene sequences. The TCRdist pipeline was used in a later analysis to assign CDR3 sequences and most-parsimonious VDJ recombination scenarios. In a later analysis, each TCR beta chain was defined by its CDR3 amino acid sequence together with its V-gene family, and reads lacking a unique V-gene family were excluded. A later analysis removed 592 highly shared, low-generation-probability nucleotide sequences to deal with suspected cross-contamination and a sequencing artifact. In a later analysis, a clonal expansion index was calculated for each public chain from normalized within-repertoire ranks of inferred template counts. Generation probabilities in a later analysis came from a VDJ recombination model fitted to out-of-frame rearrangements, and those results were checked against IGoR. A later analysis scored TCR-TCR, TCR-HLA and TCR-CMV co-occurrence with hypergeometric tests, applying a repertoire-size bias correction to TCR pairs. In a later analysis, false discovery rates were estimated by permuting HLA or CMV assignments 20 times. In a later analysis, co-occurring TCRs were grouped using DBSCAN, and TCRdist sequence similarity was added for clustering within HLA-allele-positive subsets. Co-occurrence clustering excluded repertoires with fewer than 30,000 or more than 120,000 public chains, plus five with anomalous nucleotide sharing. This is the immuneACCESS table as TCRdb keeps it, with only in-frame sequences that have V and J called. A part of the clones is gone; compared with another copy, unresolved V genes explain less than half, and the rest is unexplained. V, J and clone size are those of that table, while D and trimming were read from the DNA. In this sample the table shows about 160,000 clones, 70% to 80% of which occur a single time. Around 3.2% of the sample lies in the top ten.

The V and J segments used are TRBV30 and TRBJ2-1; a stretch of 11 junction bases matches TRBD1. Input material: PBMCs. The receptor was isolated from a human donor in good health. CDR3 reads: CAWSLDRGPLNEQFF. The bases are TGTGCCTGGAGTCTGGACAGGGGGCCTTTGAATGAGCAGTTCTTC.